This T cell receptor (beta chain) was captured in a study of blood T cell repertoires in COVID-19. V shed 6 bases and J shed 3 bases, with 15 bases lying between them. Per germline, CDR1 LGHDT and CDR2 YNNKEL (reference sequence). The CDR3 has 15 residues. Measured with immunoSEQ multiplex PCR; TCRdb has only the in-frame clones, and not every one. Of roughly 300,000 clones in the sample, roughly 90% were seen once. The study recruited people aged about 18 to 95 years across about two dozen US areas. The chain carries TRBV3-1 (or the pseudogene TRBV3-2) and TRBJ1-5; D is perhaps TRBD1 (6 bases). This TCR derives from a woman aged 25 to 45 who had recovered from COVID-19. The sample taken for sequencing was PBMCs or T cells enriched from blood (not recorded which). The CDR3 region has the DNA TGTGCCAGCAGTCCGGCGTCAGGGGTCAATCAGCCCCAGCATTTT. Its translation: CASSPASGVNQPQHF.